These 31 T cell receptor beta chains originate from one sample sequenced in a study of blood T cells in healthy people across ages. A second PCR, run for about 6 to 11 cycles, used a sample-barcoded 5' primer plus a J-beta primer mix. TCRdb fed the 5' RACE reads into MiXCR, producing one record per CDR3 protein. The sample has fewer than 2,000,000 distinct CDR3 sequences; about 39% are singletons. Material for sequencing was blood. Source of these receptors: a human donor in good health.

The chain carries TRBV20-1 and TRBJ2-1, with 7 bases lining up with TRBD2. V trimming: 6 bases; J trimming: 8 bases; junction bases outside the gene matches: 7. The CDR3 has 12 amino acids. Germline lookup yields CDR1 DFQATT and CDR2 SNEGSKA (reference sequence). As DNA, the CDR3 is TGCAGTGCCGTCGGGGGGAGTGATGAGCAGTTCTTC. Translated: CSAVGGSDEQFF.

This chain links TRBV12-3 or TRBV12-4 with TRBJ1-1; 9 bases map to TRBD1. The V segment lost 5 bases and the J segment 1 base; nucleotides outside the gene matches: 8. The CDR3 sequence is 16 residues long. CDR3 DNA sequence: TGTGCCAGCAGTCCGGGACAGGGAAGACGGAACACTGAAGCTTTCTTT. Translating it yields CASSPGQGRRNTEAFF.

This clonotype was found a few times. The CDR3 region has the DNA TGTGCCAGCAGCGTAGCGTTGACTAGCGGTGAGCAGTTCTTC. Its translation is CASSVALTSGEQFF. This chain connects TRBV9 to TRBJ2-1; 9 bases match TRBD2. The junction had 4 bases not matched to a gene; V was cut back by 0 bases and J by 9 bases. Germline CDR1 SGDLS, CDR2 YYNGEE. CDR3 length: 14 amino acids.

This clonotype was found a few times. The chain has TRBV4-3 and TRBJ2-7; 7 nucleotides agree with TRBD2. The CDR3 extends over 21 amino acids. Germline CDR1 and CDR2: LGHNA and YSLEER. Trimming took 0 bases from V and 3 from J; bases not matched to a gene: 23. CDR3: CASSQEILGLRGVVPDYEQYF. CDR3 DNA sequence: TGCGCCAGCAGCCAAGAAATCCTGGGACTAAGGGGAGTAGTTCCGGACTACGAGCAGTACTTC.

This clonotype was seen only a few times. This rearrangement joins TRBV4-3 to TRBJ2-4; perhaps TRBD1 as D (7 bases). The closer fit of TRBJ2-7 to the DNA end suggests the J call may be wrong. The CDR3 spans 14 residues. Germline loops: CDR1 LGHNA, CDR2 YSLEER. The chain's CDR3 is CASSRGAGGYEQYF. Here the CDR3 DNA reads TGCGCCAGCAGCCGGGGGGCAGGGGGCTACGAGCAGTACTTC.

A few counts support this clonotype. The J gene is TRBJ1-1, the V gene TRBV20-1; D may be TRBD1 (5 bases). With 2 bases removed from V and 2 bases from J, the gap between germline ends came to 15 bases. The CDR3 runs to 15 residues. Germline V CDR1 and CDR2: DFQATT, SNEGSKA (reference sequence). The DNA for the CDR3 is TGCAGTGCTAGACGATTTAGGGACTTAAACACTGAAGCTTTCTTT. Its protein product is CSARRFRDLNTEAFF.

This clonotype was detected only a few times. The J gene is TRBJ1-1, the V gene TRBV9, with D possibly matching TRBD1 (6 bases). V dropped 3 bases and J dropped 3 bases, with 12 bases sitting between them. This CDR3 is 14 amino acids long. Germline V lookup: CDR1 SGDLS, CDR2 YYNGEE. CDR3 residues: CASSASTGHTEAFF. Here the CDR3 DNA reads TGTGCCAGCAGCGCATCAACAGGGCACACTGAAGCTTTCTTT. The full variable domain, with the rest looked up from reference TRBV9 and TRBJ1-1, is DSGVTQTPKHLITATGQRVTLRCSPRSGDLSVYWYQQSLDQGLQFLIQYYNGEERAKGNILERFSAQQFPDLHSELNLSSLELGDSALYFCASSASTGHTEAFFGQGTRLTVV.

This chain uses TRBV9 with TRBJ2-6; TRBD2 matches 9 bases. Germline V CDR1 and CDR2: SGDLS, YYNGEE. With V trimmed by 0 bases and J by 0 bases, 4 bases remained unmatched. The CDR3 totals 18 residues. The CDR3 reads CASSVGAGGLSGANVLTF. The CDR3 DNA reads TGTGCCAGCAGCGTAGGAGCGGGGGGCCTCTCTGGGGCCAACGTCCTGACTTTC.

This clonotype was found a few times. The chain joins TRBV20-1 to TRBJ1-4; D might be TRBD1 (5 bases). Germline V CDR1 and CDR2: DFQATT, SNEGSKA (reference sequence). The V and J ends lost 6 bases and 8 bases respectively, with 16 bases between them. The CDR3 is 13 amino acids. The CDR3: CSAIGETEEKLFF. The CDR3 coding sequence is TGCAGTGCGATAGGGGAGACGGAAGAAAAACTGTTTTTT.

The CDR3 bases are TGTGCCAGCAGCGAGGACATCCTGCCCTACGAGCAGTACTTC. Translating gives CASSEDILPYEQYF. The J gene is TRBJ2-7, the V gene TRBV9, with a weak D call TRBD1 (5 bases). This CDR3 spans 14 amino acids. Looked up from germline, CDR1 is SGDLS and CDR2 is YYNGEE. Trimming left V 3 bases short and J 2 bases short, with 12 bases between.

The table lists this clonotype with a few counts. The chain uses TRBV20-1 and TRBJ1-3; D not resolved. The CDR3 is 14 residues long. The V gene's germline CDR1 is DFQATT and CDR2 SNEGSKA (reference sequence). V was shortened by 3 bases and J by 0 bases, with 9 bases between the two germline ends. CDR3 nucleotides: TGCAGTGCTAGTAATACTAACTCTGGAAACACCATATATTTT. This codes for CSASNTNSGNTIYF.

The CDR3: CASRSGQGHSPLHF. DNA for the CDR3: TGTGCCAGCCGGTCGGGACAGGGCCATTCACCCCTCCACTTT. This chain links TRBV2 with TRBJ1-6, with 9 bases fitting TRBD1. J gave up 8 bases and V 8 bases, and 7 bases lay outside the gene matches. The CDR3 runs 14 residues. The germline V gene has CDR1 SNHLY and CDR2 FYNNEI.

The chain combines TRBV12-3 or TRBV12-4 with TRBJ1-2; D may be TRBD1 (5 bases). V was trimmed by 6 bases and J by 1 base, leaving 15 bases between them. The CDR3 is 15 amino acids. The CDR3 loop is CASSRWGGNNYGYTF. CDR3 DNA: TGTGCCAGCAGCCGTTGGGGGGGGAATAACTATGGCTACACCTTC.

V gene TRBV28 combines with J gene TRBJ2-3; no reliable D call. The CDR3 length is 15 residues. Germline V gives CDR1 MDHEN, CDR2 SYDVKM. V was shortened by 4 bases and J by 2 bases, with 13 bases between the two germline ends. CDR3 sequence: CASSSFGRSTDTQYF. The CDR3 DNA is TGTGCCAGCAGTTCCTTCGGCCGATCCACAGATACGCAGTATTTT.

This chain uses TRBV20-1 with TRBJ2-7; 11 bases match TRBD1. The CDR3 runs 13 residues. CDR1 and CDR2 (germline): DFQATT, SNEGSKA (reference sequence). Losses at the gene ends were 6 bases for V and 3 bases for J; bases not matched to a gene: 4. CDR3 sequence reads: CSAPGTGGYEQYF. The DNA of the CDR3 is TGCAGTGCCCCCGGGACAGGGGGCTACGAGCAGTACTTC.

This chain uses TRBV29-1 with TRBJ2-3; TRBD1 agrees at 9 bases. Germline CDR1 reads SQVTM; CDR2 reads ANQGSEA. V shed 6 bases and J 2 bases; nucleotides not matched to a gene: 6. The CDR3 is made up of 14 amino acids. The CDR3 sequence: CSVWTGALTDTQYF. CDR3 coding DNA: TGCAGCGTATGGACAGGGGCCCTCACAGATACGCAGTATTTT.

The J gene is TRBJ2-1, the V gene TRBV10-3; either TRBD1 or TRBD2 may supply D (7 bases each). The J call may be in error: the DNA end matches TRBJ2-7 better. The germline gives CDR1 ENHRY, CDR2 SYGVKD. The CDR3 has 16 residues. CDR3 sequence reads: CAISESTSRGFNEQYF. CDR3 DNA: TGTGCCATCAGTGAGTCGACTAGCAGGGGGTTCAATGAGCAGTACTTC.

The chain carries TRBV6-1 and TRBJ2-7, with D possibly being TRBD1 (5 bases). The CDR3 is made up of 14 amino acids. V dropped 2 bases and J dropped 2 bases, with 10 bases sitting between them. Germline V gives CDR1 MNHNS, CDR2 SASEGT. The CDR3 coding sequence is TGTGCCAGCAGTGAATTCAGGGTACCCTACGAGCAGTACTTC. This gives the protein CASSEFRVPYEQYF.

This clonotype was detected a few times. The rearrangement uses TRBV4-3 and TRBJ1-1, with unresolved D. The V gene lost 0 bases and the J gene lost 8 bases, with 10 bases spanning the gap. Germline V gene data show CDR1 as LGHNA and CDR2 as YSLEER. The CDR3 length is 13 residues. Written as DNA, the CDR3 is TGCGCCAGCAGCCAAGATGGGTTTACCGAAGCTTTCTTT. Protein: CASSQDGFTEAFF.

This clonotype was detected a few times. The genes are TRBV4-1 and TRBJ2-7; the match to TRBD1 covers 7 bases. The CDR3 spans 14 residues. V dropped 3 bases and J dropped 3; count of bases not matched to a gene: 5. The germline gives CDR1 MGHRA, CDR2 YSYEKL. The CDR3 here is CASSHRQGYYEQYF. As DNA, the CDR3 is TGCGCCAGCAGCCACCGACAGGGCTACTACGAGCAGTACTTC.

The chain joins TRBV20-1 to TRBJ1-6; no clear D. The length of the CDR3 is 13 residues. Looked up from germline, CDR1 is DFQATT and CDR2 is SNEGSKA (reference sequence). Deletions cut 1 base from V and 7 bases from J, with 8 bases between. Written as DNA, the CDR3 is TGCAGTGCTAGAGTGGTAGAAAATTCACCCCTCCACTTT. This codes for CSARVVENSPLHF.

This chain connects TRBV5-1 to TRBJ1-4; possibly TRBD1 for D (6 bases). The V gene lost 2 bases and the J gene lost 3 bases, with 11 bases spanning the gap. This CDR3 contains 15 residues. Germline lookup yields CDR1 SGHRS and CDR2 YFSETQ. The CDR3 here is CASSFVTGSNEKLFF. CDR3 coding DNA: TGCGCCAGCAGCTTCGTGACAGGATCTAATGAAAAACTGTTTTTT.

CDR3 coding DNA: TGTGCCAGCAGCTTGGGTACTAGCGGGGACGTACAAGAGACCCAGTACTTC. This sequence encodes CASSLGTSGDVQETQYF. The V gene is TRBV5-8, the J gene TRBJ2-5; 10 bases match TRBD2. From germline, CDR1 is SGHTS and CDR2 YDEGEE. V dropped 0 bases and J dropped 2; count of bases not matched to a gene: 7. The CDR3 consists of 17 residues.

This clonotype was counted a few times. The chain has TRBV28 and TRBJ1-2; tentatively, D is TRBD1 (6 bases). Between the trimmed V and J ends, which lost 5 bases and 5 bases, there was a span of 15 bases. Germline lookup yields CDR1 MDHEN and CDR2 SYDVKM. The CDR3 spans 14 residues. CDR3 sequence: CASSPGARRYGYTF. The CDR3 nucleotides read TGTGCCAGCAGTCCGGGGGCTCGTCGATATGGCTACACCTTC.

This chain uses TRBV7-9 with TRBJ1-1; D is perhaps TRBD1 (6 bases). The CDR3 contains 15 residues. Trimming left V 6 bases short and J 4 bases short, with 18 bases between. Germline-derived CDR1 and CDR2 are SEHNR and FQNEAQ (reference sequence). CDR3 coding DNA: TGTGCCAGCAGGCTGCAGGGGCCTCTAGGCACTGAAGCTTTCTTT. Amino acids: CASRLQGPLGTEAFF.

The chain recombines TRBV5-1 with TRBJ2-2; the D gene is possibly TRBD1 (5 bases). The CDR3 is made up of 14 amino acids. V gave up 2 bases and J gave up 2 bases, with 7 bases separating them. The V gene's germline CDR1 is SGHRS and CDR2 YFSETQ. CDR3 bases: TGCGCCAGCAGCTTACAGGTTAACACCGGGGAGCTGTTTTTT. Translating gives CASSLQVNTGELFF.

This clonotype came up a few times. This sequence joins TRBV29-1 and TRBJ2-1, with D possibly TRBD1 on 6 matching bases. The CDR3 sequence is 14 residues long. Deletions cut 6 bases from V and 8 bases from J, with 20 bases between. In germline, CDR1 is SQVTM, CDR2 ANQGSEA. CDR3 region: CSVARFGQSDEQFF. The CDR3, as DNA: TGCAGCGTCGCCAGGTTTGGACAGTCCGATGAGCAGTTCTTC.

The CDR3 DNA follows: TGTGCCAGCAGGAGGGCCCAAGAGACCCAGTACTTC. Translated, it gives CASRRAQETQYF. V is TRBV2 and J is TRBJ2-5; D possibly corresponds to TRBD2 (5 bases). Trimming shortened V by 6 bases and J by 1 base, and 6 bases separated the two germline ends. This CDR3 is built from 12 residues. Germline V gene sequence: CDR1 SNHLY, CDR2 FYNNEI.

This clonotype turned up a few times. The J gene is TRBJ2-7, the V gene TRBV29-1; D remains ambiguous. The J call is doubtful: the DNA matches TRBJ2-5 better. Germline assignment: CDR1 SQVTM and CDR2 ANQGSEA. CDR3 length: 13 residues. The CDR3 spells CSVVPSPWETQYF. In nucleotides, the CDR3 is TGCAGCGTTGTCCCCTCTCCTTGGGAGACCCAGTACTTC.

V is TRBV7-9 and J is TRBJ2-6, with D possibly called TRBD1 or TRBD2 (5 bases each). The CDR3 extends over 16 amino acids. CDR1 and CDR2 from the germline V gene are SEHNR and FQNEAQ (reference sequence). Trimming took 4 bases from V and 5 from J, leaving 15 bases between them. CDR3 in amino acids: CASSSLGAARANVLTF. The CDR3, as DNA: TGTGCCAGCAGCTCCCTCGGGGCCGCGCGGGCCAACGTCCTGACTTTC.

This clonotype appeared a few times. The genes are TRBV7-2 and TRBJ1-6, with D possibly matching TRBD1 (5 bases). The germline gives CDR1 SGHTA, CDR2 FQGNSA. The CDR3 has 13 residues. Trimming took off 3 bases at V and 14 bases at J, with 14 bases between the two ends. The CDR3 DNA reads TGTGCCAGCAGCTTGAAGTCCCAGGGAACCCTCCACTTT. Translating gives CASSLKSQGTLHF. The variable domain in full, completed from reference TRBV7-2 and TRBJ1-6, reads GAGVSQSPSNKVTEKGKDVELRCDPISGHTALYWYRQSLGQGLEFLIYFQGNSAPDKSGLPSDRFSAERTGGSVSTLTIQRTQQEDSAVYLCASSLKSQGTLHFGNGTRLTVT.